This T cell receptor beta chain was sequenced for a study of blood T cell repertoires in COVID-19 (dated by TCRdb to between 2020 and 2021). Concerning the study at large: Samples from collaborators originated in the United States, Italy and Spain and spanned both the acute and convalescent phases of COVID-19. The material from the prospective study consisted of cDNA or gDNA derived from T cells, B-cell-depleted T cells, or PBMCs. Where available, HLA class I and class II types were obtained from metadata supplied by the sample provider rather than from assay-based typing. The dataset comprised deeply sampled blood TCRbeta repertoires from subjects exposed to, actively infected with, or recovered from COVID-19. The repertoires were made available in a free public database intended to serve as a resource for research on the immune response to SARS-CoV-2. A de-identified subject ID, COVID-19 status, age in years and sex were almost always included in the sample metadata. The samples were drawn from the first 160 participants of the ongoing ImmuneRACE study and from about 1,200 subjects provided by 6 global collaborators. What the research found in general, with its limitations: The quantity of clinical and demographic metadata differed by source and by participant and was supplied without curation.

Each collaborating institution followed its own protocols to collect whole blood in K2EDTA tubes. Collaborator samples were shipped for TCRbeta analysis as frozen whole blood, isolated PBMCs, or DNA extracted from either sample type. TCRbeta CDR3 regions were amplified from genomic DNA using the immunoSEQ Assay, a bias-controlled multiplex PCR. Processing in the source paper ran as follows. Within the assay, amplification of reference gene primers was used to estimate how many nucleated cells each sample contained. Sequence reads were collapsed and filtered to measure the absolute abundance of every unique TCRbeta CDR3 rearrangement. For each sample, productive Simpson clonality was calculated as the square root of Simpson's diversity index across productive rearrangements. TCRdb carries this immuneACCESS record with in-frame sequences only. Its versions omit some clonotypes, under half of them owing to an unresolved V gene in the studies checked, with the rest unexplained. Clone size and V and J calls were adopted from that table, with D and trimming inferred from the DNA. Across this sample there are 230,000 or so clones, with about four fifths seen only once. The top ten clones comprise 4% to 5.5% of the sample.

The CDR3 goes from the cysteine to the phenylalanine over 16 residues. The sequence is cut down to CDR3 DNA, 48 bases in frame from base 1. CDR1 and CDR2, per the germline V gene, are SGHRS and YFSETQ. From V the trimming removes 4 bases and from J it removes 2 bases, while the gene matches leave 8 bases of the junction unaccounted for. As for this clone: Its specific antigen is unknown. Qualities for individual bases were not recorded, and no much larger clone is one base off.

The sequenced material came from peripheral blood. This TCR came from a man in his fifties with active or convalescent COVID-19. Rearrangement joined TRBV5-1 to TRBJ2-3; 9 middle bases align to TRBD1. CDR3 region: CASSTGVQGATDTQYF. The DNA reads TGCGCCAGCAGCACTGGGGTACAGGGGGCCACAGATACGCAGTATTTT.